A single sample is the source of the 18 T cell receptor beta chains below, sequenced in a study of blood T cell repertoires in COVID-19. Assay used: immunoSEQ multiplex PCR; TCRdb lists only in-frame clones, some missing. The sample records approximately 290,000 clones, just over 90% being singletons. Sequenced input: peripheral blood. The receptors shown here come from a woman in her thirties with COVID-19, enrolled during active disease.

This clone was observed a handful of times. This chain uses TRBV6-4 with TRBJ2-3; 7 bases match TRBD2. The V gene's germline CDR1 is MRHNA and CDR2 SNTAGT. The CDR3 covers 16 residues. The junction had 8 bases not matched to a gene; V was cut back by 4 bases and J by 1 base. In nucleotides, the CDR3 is TGTGCCAGCAGTGTGAAAGCGGGACGGGGCACAGATACGCAGTATTTT. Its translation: CASSVKAGRGTDTQYF.

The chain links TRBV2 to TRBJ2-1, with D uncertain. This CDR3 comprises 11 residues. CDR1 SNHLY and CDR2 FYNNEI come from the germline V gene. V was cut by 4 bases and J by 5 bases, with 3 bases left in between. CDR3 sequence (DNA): TGTGCCAGCAGTGTCAACAATGAGCAGTTCTTC. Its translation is CASSVNNEQFF.

CDR3 sequence: CASSIGGRDYNEQFF. The CDR3 DNA follows: TGTGCCAGTAGTATAGGCGGGAGGGATTACAATGAGCAGTTCTTC. The chain employs TRBV19 and TRBJ2-1; 9 bases match TRBD2. The CDR3 contains 15 residues. Trimming took 1 base from V and 4 from J; bases not matched to a gene: 2. Germline CDR1 LNHDA, CDR2 SQIVND (reference sequence).

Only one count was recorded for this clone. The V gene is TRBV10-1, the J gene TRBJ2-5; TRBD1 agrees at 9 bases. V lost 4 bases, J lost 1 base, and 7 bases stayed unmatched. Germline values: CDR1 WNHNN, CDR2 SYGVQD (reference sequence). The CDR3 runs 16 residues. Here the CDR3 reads CASSAGDRAFQETQYF. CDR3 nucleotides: TGCGCCAGCAGTGCCGGGGACAGGGCCTTCCAAGAGACCCAGTACTTC.

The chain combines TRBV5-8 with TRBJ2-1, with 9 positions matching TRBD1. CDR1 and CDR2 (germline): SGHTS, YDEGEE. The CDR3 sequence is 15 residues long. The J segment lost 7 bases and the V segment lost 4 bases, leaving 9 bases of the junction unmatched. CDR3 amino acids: CASSLRDRALNEQFF. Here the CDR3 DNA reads TGTGCCAGCAGCCTCCGGGACAGGGCCCTTAATGAGCAGTTCTTC.

DNA for the CDR3: TGTGCCAGCACCCCCATTCGGCAGCGGAACTCCTACGAGCAGTACTTC. This translates into CASTPIRQRNSYEQYF. The genes are TRBV2 and TRBJ2-7; D might be TRBD2 (5 bases). Germline CDR1 is SNHLY and CDR2 is FYNNEI. V lost 7 bases to trimming and J lost 0 bases, with 19 bases between them. The CDR3 is made up of 16 amino acids.

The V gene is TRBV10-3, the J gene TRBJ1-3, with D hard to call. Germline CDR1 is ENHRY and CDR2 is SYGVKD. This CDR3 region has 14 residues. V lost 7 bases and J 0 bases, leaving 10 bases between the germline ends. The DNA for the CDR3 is TGTGCCATCACTGCAGGCGTCTCTGGAAACACCATATATTTT. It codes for CAITAGVSGNTIYF.

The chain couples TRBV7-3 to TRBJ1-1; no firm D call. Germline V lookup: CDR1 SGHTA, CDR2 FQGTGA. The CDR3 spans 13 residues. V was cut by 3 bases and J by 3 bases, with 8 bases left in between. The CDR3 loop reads CASSFGEYTEAFF. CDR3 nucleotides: TGTGCCAGCAGCTTCGGGGAATACACTGAAGCTTTCTTT.

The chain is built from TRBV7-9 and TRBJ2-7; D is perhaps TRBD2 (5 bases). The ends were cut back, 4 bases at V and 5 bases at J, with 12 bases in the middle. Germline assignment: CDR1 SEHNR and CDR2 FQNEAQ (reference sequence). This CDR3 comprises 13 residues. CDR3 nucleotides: TGTGCCAGCAGCTCAACCCTAGCTCACGAGCAGTACTTC. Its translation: CASSSTLAHEQYF. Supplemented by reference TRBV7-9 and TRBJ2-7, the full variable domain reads DTGVSQNPRHKITKRGQNVTFRCDPISEHNRLYWYRQTLGQGPEFLTYFQNEAQLEKSRLLSDRFSAERPKGSFSTLEIQRTEQGDSAMYLCASSSTLAHEQYFGPGTRLTVT.

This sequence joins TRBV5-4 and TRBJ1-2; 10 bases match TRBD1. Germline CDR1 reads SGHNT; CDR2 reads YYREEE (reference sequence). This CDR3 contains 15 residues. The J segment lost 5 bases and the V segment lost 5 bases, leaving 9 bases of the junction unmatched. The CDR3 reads CASRGTGESGYGYTF. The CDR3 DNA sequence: TGTGCCAGCAGAGGGACAGGGGAGTCCGGTTATGGCTACACCTTC.

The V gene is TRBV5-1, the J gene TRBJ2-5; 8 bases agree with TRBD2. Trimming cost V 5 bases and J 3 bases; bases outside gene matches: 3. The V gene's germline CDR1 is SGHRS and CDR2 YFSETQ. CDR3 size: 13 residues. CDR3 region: CASRAGLEETQYF. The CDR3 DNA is TGCGCCAGCAGGGCGGGACTAGAAGAGACCCAGTACTTC.

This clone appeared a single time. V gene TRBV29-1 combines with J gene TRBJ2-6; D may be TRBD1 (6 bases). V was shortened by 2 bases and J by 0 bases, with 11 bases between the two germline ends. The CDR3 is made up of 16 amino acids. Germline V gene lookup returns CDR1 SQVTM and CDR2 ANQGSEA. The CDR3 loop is CSVEFGQLSGANVLTF. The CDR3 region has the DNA TGCAGCGTTGAATTTGGACAGCTCTCTGGGGCCAACGTCCTGACTTTC.

This CDR3 reads CASSRDSHSSGNTIYF. The CDR3 DNA reads TGTGCCAGCAGCCGGGACAGCCATTCCTCTGGAAACACCATATATTTT. The chain is built from TRBV3-1 (or the pseudogene TRBV3-2) and TRBJ1-3; 7 bases fit TRBD1. The CDR3 runs to 16 residues. Germline V gives CDR1 LGHDT, CDR2 YNNKEL (reference sequence). Trimming cost V 4 bases and J 0 bases; bases outside gene matches: 6.

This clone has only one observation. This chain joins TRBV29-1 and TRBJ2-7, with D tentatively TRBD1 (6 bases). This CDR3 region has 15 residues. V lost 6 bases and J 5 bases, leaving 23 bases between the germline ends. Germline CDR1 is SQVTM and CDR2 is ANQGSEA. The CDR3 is CSVGPSLTGSHEQYF. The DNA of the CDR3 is TGCAGCGTCGGTCCCTCCCTCACAGGGTCCCACGAGCAGTACTTC.

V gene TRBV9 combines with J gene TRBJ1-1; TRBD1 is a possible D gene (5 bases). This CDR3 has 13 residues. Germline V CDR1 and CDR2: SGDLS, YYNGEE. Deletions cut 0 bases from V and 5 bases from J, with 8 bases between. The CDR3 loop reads CASSVVRQTEAFF. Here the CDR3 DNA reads TGTGCCAGCAGCGTAGTAAGACAGACTGAAGCTTTCTTT.

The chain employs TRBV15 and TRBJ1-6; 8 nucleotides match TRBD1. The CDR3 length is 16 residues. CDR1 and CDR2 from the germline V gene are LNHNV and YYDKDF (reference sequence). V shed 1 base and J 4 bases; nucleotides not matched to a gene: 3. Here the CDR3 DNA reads TGTGCCACCAGCAGAGCACAGGGGGTATATAATTCACCCCTCCACTTT. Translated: CATSRAQGVYNSPLHF.

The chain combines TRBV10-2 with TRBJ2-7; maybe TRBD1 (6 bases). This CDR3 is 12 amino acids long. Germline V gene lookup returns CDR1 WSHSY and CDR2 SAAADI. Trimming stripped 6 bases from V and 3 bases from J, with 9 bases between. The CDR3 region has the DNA TGCGCCAGCAGACCGGACAGCTACGAGCAGTACTTC. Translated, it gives CASRPDSYEQYF.

The CDR3 loop is CASSLWWEGPRDNEQFF. The CDR3 DNA reads TGTGCCAGCAGTTTATGGTGGGAGGGACCTAGGGACAATGAGCAGTTCTTC. The V gene is TRBV27, the J gene TRBJ2-1; TRBD2 agrees at 7 bases. This CDR3 is 17 amino acids long. Germline assignment: CDR1 MNHEY and CDR2 SMNVEV (reference sequence). The junction had 11 bases not matched to a gene; V was cut back by 1 base and J by 5 bases.